The sequence of this T cell receptor beta chain was determined in a study of shared clonotypes between healthy human individuals. Whole-study findings and limits: The study generally estimated greater richness for naive than memory subsets.

In the original processing: Junction-only sequences without quality scores were provided by ImmunoSEQ, so filtering was different. Profiling relied on immunoSEQ multiplex PCR, and the TCRdb table lists in-frame clones only, not all of them. D and trimming come from the DNA, and the V and J calls and clone size come from that table. There are 850,000 to 1,200,000 clones in the sample; 70% to 80% occur only once, and approximately 1.5% lies in the top ten. The CD4+ fraction was divided into a CD45RA+ naive subset and a CD45RA-negative memory subset. Comment on this clone: Its antigen is as yet unknown.

J was trimmed by 2 bases and V by 1 base; bases with no gene match: 11. The CDR3 spans 16 residues. Per the germline V gene, CDR1 is SQVTM and CDR2 is ANQGSEA. Sequencing was done on a sample of memory CD4+ T cells sorted from blood. Sample subset: CD45RA-negative fraction. The chain carries TRBV29-1 and TRBJ2-7, with 7 nucleotides matching TRBD1. This sequence was found in a man younger than 35 in good health. The CDR3 is CSVEVDRDRRAYEQYF. In DNA form, the CDR3 reads TGCAGCGTTGAAGTTGATAGGGACAGACGTGCCTACGAGCAGTACTTC.